Below are 20 T cell receptor beta chains sequenced from a single sample in a study of radiotherapy plus CTLA-4 blockade in lung cancer. Clones were sequenced by immunoSEQ multiplex PCR, and TCRdb holds only the in-frame ones, with some missing. Found here are about 59,000 clones, approximately 79% of them singletons; the top ten hold roughly 3.1%. Sequencing used peripheral blood, obtained from a patient treated with radiotherapy plus ipilimumab. Source of these receptors: a human donor with non-small cell lung cancer who had a complete response to radiotherapy plus ipilimumab.

The chain employs TRBV11-3 and TRBJ2-3, with 9 nucleotides matching TRBD1. The germline CDR1 and CDR2 sequences are SGHNT and YENEEA. V dropped 11 bases and J dropped 7; count of bases not matched to a gene: 7. The CDR3 is 12 residues long. This CDR3 reads CAVGQGRYTQYF. As DNA, the CDR3 is TGTGCCGTGGGACAGGGAAGGTATACGCAGTATTTT.

DNA for the CDR3: TGTGCCTGGAGCCTCGGCGGAGGGGGCTACGAGCAGTACTTC. Protein sequence: CAWSLGGGGYEQYF. The V call is TRBV30, the J call TRBJ2-5, with D perhaps matching TRBD1 or TRBD2 (6 bases each). Gene TRBJ2-7 matches the end of the DNA better, so the J call may be wrong. Germline-derived CDR1 and CDR2 are GTSNPN and SVGIG (reference sequence). This CDR3 has 14 amino acids.

The chain has TRBV18 and TRBJ2-5, with 15 bases matching TRBD2. Germline V CDR1 and CDR2: KGHSH, LQKENI. CDR3 length: 18 residues. Unmatched junction bases numbered 7, after V lost 3 bases and J lost 2 bases. In nucleotides, the CDR3 is TGTGCCAGCTCACCCCGGCCCGGACTAGCGGGGGGGCAAGAGACCCAGTACTTC. This gives the protein CASSPRPGLAGGQETQYF.

The V call is TRBV9, the J call TRBJ2-7; D may be TRBD2 (6 bases). V dropped 0 bases and J dropped 4 bases, with 14 bases sitting between them. The CDR3 sequence is 15 residues long. Germline-derived CDR1 and CDR2 are SGDLS and YYNGEE. In nucleotides, the CDR3 is TGTGCCAGCAGCGTAGGTCAGGGAGGACCATACGAGCAGTACTTC. It specifies CASSVGQGGPYEQYF.

The chain couples TRBV28 to TRBJ1-1, with TRBD1 matching 7 bases. The CDR3 is 16 amino acids. Germline CDR1 is MDHEN and CDR2 is SYDVKM. The ends lost 7 bases at V and 8 bases at J; junction bases unmatched: 19. CDR3 in amino acids: CASTEQGLPGGFEAFF. CDR3 in DNA: TGTGCCAGCACCGAACAGGGGCTCCCTGGAGGATTCGAAGCTTTCTTT.

The rearrangement links TRBV6-6 to TRBJ2-2, with 11 bases that match TRBD2. Trimming took 0 bases from V and 6 from J; bases not matched to a gene: 3. Per germline, CDR1 MNHNY and CDR2 SVGAGI (reference sequence). The CDR3 is 16 amino acids. CDR3 in amino acids: CASSYSTTSGAGELFF. The CDR3, as DNA: TGTGCCAGCAGTTACTCGACGACTAGCGGGGCCGGGGAGCTGTTTTTT.

This clone appeared once. V gene TRBV2 combines with J gene TRBJ2-7, with D maybe TRBD2 (5 bases). The CDR3 covers 14 residues. V was trimmed by 6 bases and J by 0 bases, leaving 12 bases between them. The germline V gene has CDR1 SNHLY and CDR2 FYNNEI. As DNA, the CDR3 is TGTGCCAGCAGGTCCGGAGGAACCTCCTACGAGCAGTACTTC. This sequence encodes CASRSGGTSYEQYF. The whole variable domain, filled in from reference TRBV2 and TRBJ2-7, reads EPEVTQTPSHQVTQMGQEVILRCVPISNHLYFYWYRQILGQKVEFLVSFYNNEISEKSEIFDDQFSVERPDGSNFTLKIRSTKLEDSAMYFCASRSGGTSYEQYFGPGTRLTVT.

In DNA, the CDR3 is TGCGCCAGCAGCCAAAATTTCTTGAACACCGGGGAGCTGTTTTTT. Translating gives CASSQNFLNTGELFF. V gene TRBV4-1 combines with J gene TRBJ2-2; unclear D gene. The CDR3 loop spans 15 amino acids. The germline CDR1 and CDR2 sequences are MGHRA and YSYEKL. Trimming stripped 2 bases from V and 1 base from J, with 8 bases between.

In DNA form, the CDR3 reads TGTGCCAGCAGTTCATTGGCCGTAATAGCTTCCCACGAGCAGTACTTC. Protein product: CASSSLAVIASHEQYF. This chain uses TRBV28 with TRBJ2-7; no reliable D call. From germline, CDR1 is MDHEN and CDR2 SYDVKM. This CDR3 spans 16 amino acids. The V gene lost 4 bases and the J gene lost 5 bases, with 21 bases spanning the gap.

J is TRBJ1-1 and V is TRBV18; D is uncertain. Trimming removed 2 bases from V and 5 bases from J, with 18 bases in between. The CDR3 is made up of 16 amino acids. CDR1 is KGHSH, CDR2 LQKENI, per germline. For the CDR3, the DNA is TGTGCCAGCTCACCAGGACGAGGGAAGCGGTGGACTGAAGCTTTCTTT. Translated, it gives CASSPGRGKRWTEAFF.

The chain links TRBV7-2 to TRBJ2-1; D may be TRBD2 (5 bases). CDR3 length equals 14 residues. Germline V gives CDR1 SGHTA, CDR2 FQGNSA. The V end lost 5 bases, the J end lost 0 bases, and 8 bases lay between the germline ends. Here the CDR3 DNA reads TGTGCCAGCAGCCCGGGGAGCTCCTACAATGAGCAGTTCTTC. The encoded protein is CASSPGSSYNEQFF.

V usage is TRBV10-3 and J usage is TRBJ2-5, with TRBD1 matching over 8 bases. V was clipped by 6 bases and J by 5 bases; unmatched bases: 11. The CDR3 covers 15 residues. Germline V gives CDR1 ENHRY, CDR2 SYGVKD. The CDR3 DNA reads as TGTGCCATCAGCGGACAGGGTCCTGCTGGGGAGACCCAGTACTTC. This encodes CAISGQGPAGETQYF.

The V gene is TRBV28, the J gene TRBJ2-1, with a possible D match to TRBD1 (6 bases). This CDR3 contains 14 residues. Germline V CDR1 and CDR2: MDHEN, SYDVKM. The V gene lost 8 bases and the J gene lost 0 bases, with 11 bases spanning the gap. The CDR3 DNA reads as TGTGCCAGCTACGACAGGAACTCCTACAATGAGCAGTTCTTC. This gives the protein CASYDRNSYNEQFF.

The rearrangement joins TRBV18 to TRBJ1-1, with 9 bases matching TRBD1. The CDR3 totals 13 residues. V dropped 8 bases and J dropped 6; count of bases not matched to a gene: 7. Germline V gives CDR1 KGHSH, CDR2 LQKENI. The CDR3 spells CASQGQGQAEAFF. The CDR3, as DNA: TGTGCCAGCCAAGGACAGGGGCAAGCTGAAGCTTTCTTT.

The gene calls are TRBV2 and TRBJ2-7; D remains ambiguous. The CDR3 spans 12 residues. Looked up from germline, CDR1 is SNHLY and CDR2 is FYNNEI. With 4 bases removed from V and 4 bases from J, the gap between germline ends came to 8 bases. This CDR3 reads CASSATVYEQYF. The CDR3 DNA is TGTGCCAGCAGTGCTACCGTTTACGAGCAGTACTTC.

The gene calls are TRBV4-3 and TRBJ1-6; D gene uncertain. There are 17 residues in the CDR3. Germline V gene lookup returns CDR1 LGHNA and CDR2 YSLEER. V was pared by 4 bases and J by 6 bases, with 19 bases between. For the CDR3, the DNA is TGCGCCAGCAGCCTCCCGACGGAGCTACTTTTTAATTCACCCCTCCACTTT. This sequence encodes CASSLPTELLFNSPLHF.

V usage is TRBV5-8 and J usage is TRBJ2-3, with D perhaps matching TRBD2 (5 bases). V dropped 0 bases and J dropped 1 base, with 6 bases sitting between them. Germline loops: CDR1 SGHTS, CDR2 YDEGEE. This CDR3 has 14 residues. The CDR3 loop is CASSLGGRTDTQYF. CDR3 sequence (DNA): TGTGCCAGCAGCTTGGGCGGGCGCACAGATACGCAGTATTTT.

The chain has TRBV4-1 and TRBJ1-2, with 10 positions matching TRBD1. This CDR3 is built from 16 residues. V was clipped by 4 bases and J by 3 bases; unmatched bases: 8. The germline V gene has CDR1 MGHRA and CDR2 YSYEKL. This CDR3 is CASSLGQGSLHYGYTF. The DNA of the CDR3 is TGCGCCAGCAGCCTGGGACAGGGGAGTTTGCACTATGGCTACACCTTC.

This clone appeared a single time. The chain joins TRBV2 to TRBJ2-5; 7 nucleotides line up with TRBD1. Germline V gene sequence: CDR1 SNHLY, CDR2 FYNNEI. The V and J ends lost 8 bases and 3 bases, in that order; junction bases with no gene match: 12. The CDR3 is 15 amino acids. CDR3 coding DNA: TGTGCCAGCCGCTTAAATTTAGACAGGGAAGAGACCCAGTACTTC. It specifies CASRLNLDREETQYF.

The V call is TRBV11-2, the J call TRBJ2-7; 11 nucleotides agree with TRBD2. V shed 5 bases, J shed 3 bases, and the junction held 3 bases outside the gene matches. CDR1 and CDR2 (germline): SGHAT, FQNNGV. The CDR3 contains 14 residues. The CDR3 coding sequence is TGTGCCAGCAGCCCGACTAGCGGGGTCTACGAGCAGTACTTC. Translated, it gives CASSPTSGVYEQYF.